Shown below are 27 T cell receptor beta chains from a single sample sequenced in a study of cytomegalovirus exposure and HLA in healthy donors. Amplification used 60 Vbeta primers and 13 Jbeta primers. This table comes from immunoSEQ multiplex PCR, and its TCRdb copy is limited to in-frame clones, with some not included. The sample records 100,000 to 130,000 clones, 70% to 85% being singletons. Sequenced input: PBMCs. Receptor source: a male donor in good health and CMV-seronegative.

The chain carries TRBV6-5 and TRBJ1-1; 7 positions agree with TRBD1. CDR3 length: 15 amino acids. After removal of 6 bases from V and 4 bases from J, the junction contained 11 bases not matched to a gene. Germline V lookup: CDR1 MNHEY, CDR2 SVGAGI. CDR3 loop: CASSSPTGSGTEAFF. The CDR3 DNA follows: TGTGCCAGCAGCAGCCCGACAGGGTCGGGCACTGAAGCTTTCTTT.

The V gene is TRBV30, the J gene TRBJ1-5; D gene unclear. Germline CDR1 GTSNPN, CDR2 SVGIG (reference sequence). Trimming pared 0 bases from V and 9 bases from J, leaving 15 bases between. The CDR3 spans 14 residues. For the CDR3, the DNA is TGTGCCTGGAGTGTTGAGAGGGCGCAAGGGCCCCAGCATTTT. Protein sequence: CAWSVERAQGPQHF.

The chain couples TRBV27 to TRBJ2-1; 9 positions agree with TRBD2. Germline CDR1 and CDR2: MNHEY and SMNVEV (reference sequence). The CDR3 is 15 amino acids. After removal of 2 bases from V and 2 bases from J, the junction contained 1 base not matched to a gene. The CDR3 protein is CASSLAGGPYNEQFF. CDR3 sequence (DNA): TGTGCCAGCAGTTTAGCGGGAGGGCCCTACAATGAGCAGTTCTTC.

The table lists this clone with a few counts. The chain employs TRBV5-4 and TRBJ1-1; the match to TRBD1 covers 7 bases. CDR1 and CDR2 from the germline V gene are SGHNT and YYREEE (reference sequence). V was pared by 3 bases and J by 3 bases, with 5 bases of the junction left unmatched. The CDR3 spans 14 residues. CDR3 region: CASSSGQDYTEAFF. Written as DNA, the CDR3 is TGTGCCAGCAGCTCCGGACAGGACTACACTGAAGCTTTCTTT.

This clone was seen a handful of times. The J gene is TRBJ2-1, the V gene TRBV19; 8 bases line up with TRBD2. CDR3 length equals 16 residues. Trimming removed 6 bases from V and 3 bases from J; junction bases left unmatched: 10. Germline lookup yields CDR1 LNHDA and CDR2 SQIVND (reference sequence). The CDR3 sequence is CASRGNGGGIYNEQFF. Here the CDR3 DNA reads TGTGCCAGTAGAGGTAACGGGGGGGGCATCTACAATGAGCAGTTCTTC.

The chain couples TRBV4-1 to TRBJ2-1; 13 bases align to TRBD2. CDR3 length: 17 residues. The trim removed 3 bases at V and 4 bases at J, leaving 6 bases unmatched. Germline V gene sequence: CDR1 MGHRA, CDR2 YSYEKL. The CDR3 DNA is TGCGCCAGCAGCCACCCGGGACTAGCGGGAAGATACAATGAGCAGTTCTTC. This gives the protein CASSHPGLAGRYNEQFF.

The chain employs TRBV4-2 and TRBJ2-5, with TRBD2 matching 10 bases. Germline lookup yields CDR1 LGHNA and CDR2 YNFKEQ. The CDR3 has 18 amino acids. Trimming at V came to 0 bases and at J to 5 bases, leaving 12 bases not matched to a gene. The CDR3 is CASSQESWLAGEGETQYF. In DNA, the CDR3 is TGTGCCAGCAGCCAAGAATCCTGGCTAGCGGGAGAGGGGGAGACCCAGTACTTC.

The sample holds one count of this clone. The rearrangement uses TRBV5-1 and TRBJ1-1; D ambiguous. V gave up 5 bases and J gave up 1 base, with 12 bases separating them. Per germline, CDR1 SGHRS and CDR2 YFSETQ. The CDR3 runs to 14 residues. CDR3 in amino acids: CASRNPRENTEAFF. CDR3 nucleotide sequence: TGCGCCAGCAGGAACCCACGGGAGAACACTGAAGCTTTCTTT.

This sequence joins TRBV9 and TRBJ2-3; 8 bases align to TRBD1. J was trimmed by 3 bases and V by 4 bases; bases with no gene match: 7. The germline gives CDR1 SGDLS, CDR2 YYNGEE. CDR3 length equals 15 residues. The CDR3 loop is CASSLRQGITDTQYF. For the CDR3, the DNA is TGTGCCAGCAGCCTCCGACAGGGGATAACAGATACGCAGTATTTT.

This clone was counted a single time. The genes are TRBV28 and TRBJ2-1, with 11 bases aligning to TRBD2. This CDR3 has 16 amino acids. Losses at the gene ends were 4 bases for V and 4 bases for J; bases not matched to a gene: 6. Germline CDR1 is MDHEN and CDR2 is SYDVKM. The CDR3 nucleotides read TGTGCCAGCAGTTCCCTGCCTAGCGGGAGGTACAATGAGCAGTTCTTC. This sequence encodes CASSSLPSGRYNEQFF.

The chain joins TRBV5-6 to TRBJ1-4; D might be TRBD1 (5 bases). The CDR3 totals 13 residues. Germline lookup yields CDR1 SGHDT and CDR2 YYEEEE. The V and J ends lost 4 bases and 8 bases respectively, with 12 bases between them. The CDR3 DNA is TGTGCCAGCAGCCATCGACAGAGAGAAAAACTGTTTTTT. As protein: CASSHRQREKLFF. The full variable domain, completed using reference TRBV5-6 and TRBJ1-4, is DAGVTQSPTHLIKTRGQQVTLRCSPKSGHDTVSWYQQALGQGPQFIFQYYEEEERQRGNFPDRFSGHQFPNYSSELNVNALLLGDSALYLCASSHRQREKLFFGSGTQLSVL.

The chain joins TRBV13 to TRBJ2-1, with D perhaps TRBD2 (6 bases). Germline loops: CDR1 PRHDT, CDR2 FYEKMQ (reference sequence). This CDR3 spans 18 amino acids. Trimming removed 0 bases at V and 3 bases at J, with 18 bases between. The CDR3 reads CASSLGFDGTLLYNEQFF. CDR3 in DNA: TGTGCCAGCAGCTTAGGGTTTGATGGGACTCTCCTCTACAATGAGCAGTTCTTC.

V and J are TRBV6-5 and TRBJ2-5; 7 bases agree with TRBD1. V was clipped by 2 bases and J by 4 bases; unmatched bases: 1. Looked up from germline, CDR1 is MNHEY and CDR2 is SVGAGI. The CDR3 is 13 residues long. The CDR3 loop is CASSYNRGETQYF. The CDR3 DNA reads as TGTGCCAGCAGTTACAACAGGGGAGAGACCCAGTACTTC.

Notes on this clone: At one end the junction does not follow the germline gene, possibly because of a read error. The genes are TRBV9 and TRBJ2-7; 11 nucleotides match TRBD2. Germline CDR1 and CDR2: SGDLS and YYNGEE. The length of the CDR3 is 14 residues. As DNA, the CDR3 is TGTGCCAGCAGCGTAGGCCTAGCGGGAGGTGAGCAGAACTTC. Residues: CASSVGLAGGEQNF.

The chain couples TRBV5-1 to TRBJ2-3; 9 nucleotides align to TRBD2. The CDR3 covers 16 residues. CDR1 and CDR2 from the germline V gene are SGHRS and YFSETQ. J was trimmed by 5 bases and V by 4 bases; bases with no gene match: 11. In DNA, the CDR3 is TGCGCCAGCAGCCCGGCGGGCGGGAGGGCCCAAGATACGCAGTATTTT. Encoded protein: CASSPAGGRAQDTQYF.

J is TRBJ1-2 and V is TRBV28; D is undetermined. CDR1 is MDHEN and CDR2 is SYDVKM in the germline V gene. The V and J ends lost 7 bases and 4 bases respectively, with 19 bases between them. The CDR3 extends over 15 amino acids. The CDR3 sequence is CASTFSRIAGYGYTF. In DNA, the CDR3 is TGTGCCAGCACCTTTTCCAGGATCGCGGGCTATGGCTACACCTTC.

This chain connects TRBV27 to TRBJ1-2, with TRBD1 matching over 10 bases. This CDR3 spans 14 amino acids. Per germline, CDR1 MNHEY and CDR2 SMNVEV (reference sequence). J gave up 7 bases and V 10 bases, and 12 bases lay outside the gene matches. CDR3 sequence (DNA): TGTGCCACTAAACGACAGGGGGCAGATGGTGGCTACACCTTC. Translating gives CATKRQGADGGYTF.

DNA for the CDR3: TGTGCTAGTGGCCGACAGGGGTACAATGAGCAGTTCTTC. Amino acid sequence: CASGRQGYNEQFF. The gene calls are TRBV12-5 and TRBJ2-1; 8 bases line up with TRBD1. The germline CDR1 and CDR2 sequences are LGHNT and FRNRAP. Unmatched junction bases numbered 2, after V lost 6 bases and J lost 4 bases. CDR3 length: 13 amino acids.

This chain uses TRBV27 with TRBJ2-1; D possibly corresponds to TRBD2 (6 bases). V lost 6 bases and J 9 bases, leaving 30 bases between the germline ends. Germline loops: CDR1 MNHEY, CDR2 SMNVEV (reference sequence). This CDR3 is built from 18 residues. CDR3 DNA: TGTGCCAGCAGGTTTTTAGTGCGGGATAGTGGTAATTCCGGTGAGCAGTTCTTC. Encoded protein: CASRFLVRDSGNSGEQFF.

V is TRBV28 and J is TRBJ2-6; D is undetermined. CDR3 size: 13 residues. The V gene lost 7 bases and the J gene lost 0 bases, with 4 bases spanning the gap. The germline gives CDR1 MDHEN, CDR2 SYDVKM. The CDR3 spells CASTNSGANVLTF. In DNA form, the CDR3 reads TGTGCCAGCACCAACTCTGGGGCCAACGTCCTGACTTTC.

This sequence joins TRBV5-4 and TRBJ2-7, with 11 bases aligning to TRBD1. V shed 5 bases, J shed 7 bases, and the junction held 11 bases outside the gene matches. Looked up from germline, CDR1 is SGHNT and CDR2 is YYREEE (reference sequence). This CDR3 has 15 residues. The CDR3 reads CASRGDRGSMGEQYF. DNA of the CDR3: TGTGCCAGCAGGGGGGACAGGGGGTCCATGGGGGAGCAGTACTTC.

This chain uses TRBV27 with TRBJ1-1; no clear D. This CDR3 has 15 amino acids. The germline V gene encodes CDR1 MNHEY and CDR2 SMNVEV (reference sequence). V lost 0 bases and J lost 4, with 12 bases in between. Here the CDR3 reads CASSLSVERVTEAFF. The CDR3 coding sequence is TGTGCCAGCAGTTTATCAGTGGAGCGGGTCACTGAAGCTTTCTTT.

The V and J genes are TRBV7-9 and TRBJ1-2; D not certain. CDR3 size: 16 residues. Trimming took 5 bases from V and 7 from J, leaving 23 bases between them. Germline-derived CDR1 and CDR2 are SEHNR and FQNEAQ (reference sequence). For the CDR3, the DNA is TGTGCCAGCAGCGACACCGCAATGGTTTGGGTTCGTGGCTACACCTTC. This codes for CASSDTAMVWVRGYTF.

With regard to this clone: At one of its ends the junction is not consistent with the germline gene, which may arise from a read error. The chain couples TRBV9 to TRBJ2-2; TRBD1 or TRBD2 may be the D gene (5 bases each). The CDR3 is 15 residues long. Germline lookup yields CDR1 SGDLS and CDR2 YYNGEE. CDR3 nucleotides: TGTGCCAGCGGCGTAGAGGGGATGCCGACCGGGGAGCTGTTTTTT. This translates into CASGVEGMPTGELFF.

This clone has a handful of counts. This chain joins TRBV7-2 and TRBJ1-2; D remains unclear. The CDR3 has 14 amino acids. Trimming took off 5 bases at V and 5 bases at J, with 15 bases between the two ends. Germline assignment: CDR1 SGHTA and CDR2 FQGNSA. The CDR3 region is CASSLMRAAYGYTF. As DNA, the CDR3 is TGTGCCAGCAGCCTGATGCGGGCAGCATATGGCTACACCTTC. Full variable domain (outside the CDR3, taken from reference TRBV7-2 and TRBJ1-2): GAGVSQSPSNKVTEKGKDVELRCDPISGHTALYWYRQSLGQGLEFLIYFQGNSAPDKSGLPSDRFSAERTGGSVSTLTIQRTQQEDSAVYLCASSLMRAAYGYTFGSGTRLTVV.

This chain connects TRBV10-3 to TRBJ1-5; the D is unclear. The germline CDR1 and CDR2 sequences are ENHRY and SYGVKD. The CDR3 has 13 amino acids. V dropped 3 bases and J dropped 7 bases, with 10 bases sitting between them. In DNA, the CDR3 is TGTGCCATCAGTGATCCCCCGGGGCAGCCCCAGCATTTT. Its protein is CAISDPPGQPQHF.

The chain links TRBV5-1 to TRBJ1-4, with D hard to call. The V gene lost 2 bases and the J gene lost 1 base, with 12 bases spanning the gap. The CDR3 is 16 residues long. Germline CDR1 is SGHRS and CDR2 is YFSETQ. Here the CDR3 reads CASSLRGSGTNEKLFF. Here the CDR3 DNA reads TGCGCCAGCAGCTTACGGGGTTCGGGAACTAATGAAAAACTGTTTTTT.